This T cell receptor (beta chain) was identified in a study of shared clonotypes between healthy human individuals. Points from the study as a whole: Larger estimated richness was generally seen in naive subsets than in memory subsets.

On this clone itself: Its antigen is still unknown.

The length of the CDR3 is 17 residues. CDR1 and CDR2 from the germline V gene are MNHEY and SMNVEV (reference sequence). V lost 7 bases to trimming and J lost 8 bases; unmatched junction nucleotides: 19. At a deep level, the assay was run. Sequenced by immunoSEQ multiplex PCR; TCRdb stores in-frame clones only, minus some. The data hold about 2.1 million clones, with 93% observed a single time. Naive CD8 isolation took CD45RO-negative cells positively selected for CCR7 and excluded terminally differentiated effector memory CD45RA+ cells. Each sample came from a Caucasian adult donor living in Nashville, Tennessee.

The chain has TRBV27 and TRBJ2-2, with 7 bases lining up with TRBD2. The sequencing input was naive CD8+ T cells from PBMCs. The origin of this receptor is a man between 18 and 35 years old in good health. Some clones in this sample may be carry-over from other donors' samples. CDR3: CASTPFGGTIPGGELFF. For the CDR3, the DNA is TGTGCCAGCACTCCCTTCGGAGGGACTATACCAGGAGGGGAGCTGTTTTTT.